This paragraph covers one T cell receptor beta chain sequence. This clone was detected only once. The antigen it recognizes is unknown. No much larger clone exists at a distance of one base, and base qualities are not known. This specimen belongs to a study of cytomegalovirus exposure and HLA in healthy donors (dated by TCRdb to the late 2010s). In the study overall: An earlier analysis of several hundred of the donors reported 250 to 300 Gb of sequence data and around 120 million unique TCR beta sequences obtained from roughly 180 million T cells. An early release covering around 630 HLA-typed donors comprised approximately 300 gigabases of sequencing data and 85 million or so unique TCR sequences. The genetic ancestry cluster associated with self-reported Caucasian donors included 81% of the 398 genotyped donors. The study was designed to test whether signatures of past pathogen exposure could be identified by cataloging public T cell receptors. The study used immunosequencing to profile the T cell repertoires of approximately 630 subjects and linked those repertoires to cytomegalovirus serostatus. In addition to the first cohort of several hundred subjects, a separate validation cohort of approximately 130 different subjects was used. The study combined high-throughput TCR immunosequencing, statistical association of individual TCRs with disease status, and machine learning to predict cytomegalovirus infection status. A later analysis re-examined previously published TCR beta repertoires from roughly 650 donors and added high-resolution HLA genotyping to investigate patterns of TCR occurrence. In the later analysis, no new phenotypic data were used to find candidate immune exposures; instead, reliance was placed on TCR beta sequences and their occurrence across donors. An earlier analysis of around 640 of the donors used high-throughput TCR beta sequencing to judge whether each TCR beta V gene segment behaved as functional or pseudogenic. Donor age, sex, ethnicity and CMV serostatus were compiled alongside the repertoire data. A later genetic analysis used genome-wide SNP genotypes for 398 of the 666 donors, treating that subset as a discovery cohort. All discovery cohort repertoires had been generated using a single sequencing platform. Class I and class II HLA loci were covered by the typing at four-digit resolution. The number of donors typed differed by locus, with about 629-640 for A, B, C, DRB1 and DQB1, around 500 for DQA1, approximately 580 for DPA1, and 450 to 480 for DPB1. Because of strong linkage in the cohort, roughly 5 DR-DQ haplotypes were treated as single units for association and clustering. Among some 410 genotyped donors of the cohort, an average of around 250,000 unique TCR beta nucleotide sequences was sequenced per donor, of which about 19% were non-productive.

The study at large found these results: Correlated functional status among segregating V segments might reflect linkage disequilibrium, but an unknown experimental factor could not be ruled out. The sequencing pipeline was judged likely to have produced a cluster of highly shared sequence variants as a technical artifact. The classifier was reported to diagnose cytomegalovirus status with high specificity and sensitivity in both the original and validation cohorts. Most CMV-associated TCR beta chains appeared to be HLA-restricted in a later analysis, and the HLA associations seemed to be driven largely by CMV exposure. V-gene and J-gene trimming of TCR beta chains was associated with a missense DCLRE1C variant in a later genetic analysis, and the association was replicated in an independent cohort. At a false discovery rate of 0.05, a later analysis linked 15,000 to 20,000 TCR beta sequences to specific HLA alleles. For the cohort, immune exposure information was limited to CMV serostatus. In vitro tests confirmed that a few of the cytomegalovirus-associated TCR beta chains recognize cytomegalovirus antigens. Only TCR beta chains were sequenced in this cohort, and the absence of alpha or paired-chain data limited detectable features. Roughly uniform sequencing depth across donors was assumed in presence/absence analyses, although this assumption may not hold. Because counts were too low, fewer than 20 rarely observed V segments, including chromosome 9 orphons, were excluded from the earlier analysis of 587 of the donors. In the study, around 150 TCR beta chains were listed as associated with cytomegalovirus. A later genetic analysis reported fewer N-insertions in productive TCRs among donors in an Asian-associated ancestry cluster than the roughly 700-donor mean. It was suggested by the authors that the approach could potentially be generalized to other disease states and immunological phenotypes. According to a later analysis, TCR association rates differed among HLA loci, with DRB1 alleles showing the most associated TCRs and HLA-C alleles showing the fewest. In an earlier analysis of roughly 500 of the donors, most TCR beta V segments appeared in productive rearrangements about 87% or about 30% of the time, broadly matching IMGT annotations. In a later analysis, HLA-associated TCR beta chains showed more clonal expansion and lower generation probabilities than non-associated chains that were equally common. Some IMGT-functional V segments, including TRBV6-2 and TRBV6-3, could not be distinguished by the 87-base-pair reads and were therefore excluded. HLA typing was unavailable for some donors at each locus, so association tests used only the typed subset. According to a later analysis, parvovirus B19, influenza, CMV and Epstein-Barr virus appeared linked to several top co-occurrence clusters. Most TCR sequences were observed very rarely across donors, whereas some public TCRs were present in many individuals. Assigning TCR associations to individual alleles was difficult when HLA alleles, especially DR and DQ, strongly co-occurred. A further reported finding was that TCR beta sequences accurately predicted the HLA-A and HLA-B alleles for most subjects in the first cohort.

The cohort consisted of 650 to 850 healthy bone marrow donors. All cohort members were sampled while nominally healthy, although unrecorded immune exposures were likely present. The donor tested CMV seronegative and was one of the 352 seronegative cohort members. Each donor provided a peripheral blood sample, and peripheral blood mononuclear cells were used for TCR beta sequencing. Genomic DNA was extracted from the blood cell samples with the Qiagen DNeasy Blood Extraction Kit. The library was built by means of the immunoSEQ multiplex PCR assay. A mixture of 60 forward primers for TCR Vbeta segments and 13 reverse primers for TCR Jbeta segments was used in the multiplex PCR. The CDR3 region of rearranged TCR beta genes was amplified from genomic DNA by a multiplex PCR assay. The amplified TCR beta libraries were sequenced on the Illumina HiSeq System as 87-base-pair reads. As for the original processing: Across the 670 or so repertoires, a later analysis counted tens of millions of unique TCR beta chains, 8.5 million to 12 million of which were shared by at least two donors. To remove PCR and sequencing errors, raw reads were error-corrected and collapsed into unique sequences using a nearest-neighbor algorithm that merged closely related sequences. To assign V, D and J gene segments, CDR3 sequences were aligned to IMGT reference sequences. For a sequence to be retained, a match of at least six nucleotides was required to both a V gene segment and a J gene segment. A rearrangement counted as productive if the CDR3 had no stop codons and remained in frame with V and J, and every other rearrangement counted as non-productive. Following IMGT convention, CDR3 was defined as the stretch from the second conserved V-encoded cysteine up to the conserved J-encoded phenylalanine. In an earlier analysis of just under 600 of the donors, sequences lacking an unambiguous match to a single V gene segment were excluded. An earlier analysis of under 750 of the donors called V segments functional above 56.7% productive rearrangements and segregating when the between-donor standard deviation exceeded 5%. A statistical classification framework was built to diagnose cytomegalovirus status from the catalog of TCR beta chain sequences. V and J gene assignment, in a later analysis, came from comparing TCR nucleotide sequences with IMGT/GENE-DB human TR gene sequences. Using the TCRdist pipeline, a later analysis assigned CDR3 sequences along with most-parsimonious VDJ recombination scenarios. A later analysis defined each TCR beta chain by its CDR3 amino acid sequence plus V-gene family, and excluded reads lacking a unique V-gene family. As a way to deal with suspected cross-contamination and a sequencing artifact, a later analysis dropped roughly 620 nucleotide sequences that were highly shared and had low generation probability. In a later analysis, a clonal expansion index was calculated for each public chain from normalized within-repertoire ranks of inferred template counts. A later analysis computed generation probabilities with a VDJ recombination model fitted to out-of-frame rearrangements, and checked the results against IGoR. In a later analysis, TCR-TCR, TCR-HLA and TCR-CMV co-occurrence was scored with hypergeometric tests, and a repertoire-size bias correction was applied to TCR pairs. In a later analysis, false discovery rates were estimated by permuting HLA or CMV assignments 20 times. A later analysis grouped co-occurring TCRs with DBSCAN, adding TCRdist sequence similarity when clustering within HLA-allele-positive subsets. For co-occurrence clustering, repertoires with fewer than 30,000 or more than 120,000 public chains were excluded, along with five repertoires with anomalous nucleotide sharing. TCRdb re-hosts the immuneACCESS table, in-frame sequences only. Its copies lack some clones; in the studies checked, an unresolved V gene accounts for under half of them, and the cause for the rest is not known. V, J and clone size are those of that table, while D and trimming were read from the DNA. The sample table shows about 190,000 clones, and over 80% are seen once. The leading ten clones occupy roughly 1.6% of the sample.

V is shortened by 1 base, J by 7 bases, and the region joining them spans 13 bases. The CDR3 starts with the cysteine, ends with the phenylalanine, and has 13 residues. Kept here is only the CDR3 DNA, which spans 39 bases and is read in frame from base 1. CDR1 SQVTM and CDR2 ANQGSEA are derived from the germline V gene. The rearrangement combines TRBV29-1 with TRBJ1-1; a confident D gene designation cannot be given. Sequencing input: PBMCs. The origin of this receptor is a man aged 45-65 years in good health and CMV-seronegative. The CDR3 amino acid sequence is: CSVEGPGSREAFF. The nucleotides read TGCAGCGTTGAAGGCCCCGGGAGCCGTGAAGCTTTCTTT.